The clone carrying this T cell receptor (beta chain) was seen more than once but under ten times. The antigen is undetermined. Germline V gene data show CDR1 as DFQATT and CDR2 as SNEGSKA (reference sequence). The CDR3 extends over 15 amino acids. The trim removed 6 bases at V and 3 bases at J, leaving 13 bases unmatched. TCRdb independently ran MiXCR on the RT-PCR reads; one entry per CDR3 protein. The sample has 250,000 to 350,000 distinct CDR3 sequences, approximately 23% seen once. This record comes from a study of response to subunit inactivated influenza vaccine. Regarding the study as a whole: The authors put forward the suggestion that each seasonal influenza vaccination may bring in only a limited number of new T cells.

V is TRBV20-1 and J is TRBJ1-2, with 7 nucleotides matching TRBD1. The clonotype was recovered from a man between 45 and 75 years old who received an inactivated influenza vaccine. Source: PBMCs from blood, taken 21 months after vaccination. The CDR3 region has the DNA TGCAGTGCAATAGGGGGCAGGGTGGAGTACTATGGCTACACCTTC. Protein product: CSAIGGRVEYYGYTF.